The subject of this entry is one TCR beta chain. What it recognizes is unknown. This entry belongs to a study of CD8 T cells in ankylosing spondylitis. Study-level findings and limits: Characteristic, it appeared, of ankylosing spondylitis blood was a TCR beta motif of roughly eight highly homologous variants. Clones linked to the disease showed a CD8+ phenotype. They occurred at relatively low frequencies in peripheral blood. Enrichment of disease-linked clones was reportedly significant in matched ankylosing spondylitis synovial fluid.

The V gene lost 3 bases and the J gene lost 7 bases, with 16 bases spanning the gap. This CDR3 has 15 residues. CDR1 and CDR2 from the germline V gene are MDHEN and SYDVKM. Quantitative barcoded 5'-RACE was used to prepare TCR beta libraries. A single record per CDR3 protein comes from TCRdb applying MiXCR to the 5' RACE reads. Here the sample spans roughly 230,000 distinct CDR3 sequences, about 18% being singletons. Sequenced material: blood, either unsorted or a sorted T cell fraction (not recorded which). The chain combines TRBV28 with TRBJ2-4; TRBD1 is a possible D gene (6 bases). The sequence was collected from a male donor with ankylosing spondylitis or in good health (not recorded which). The CDR3 nucleotides read TGTGCCAGCAGTTTCCCTAGCTCAGGGGTCAACATTCAGTACTTC. Its protein product is CASSFPSSGVNIQYF.